This record covers a single T cell receptor (beta chain). This specimen comes from a study of blood T cell repertoires in COVID-19. The CDR3 has 16 amino acids. V was clipped by 0 bases and J by 3 bases; unmatched bases: 5. CDR1 is LNHNV and CDR2 is YYDKDF in the germline V gene (reference sequence). Sequencing was performed with immunoSEQ multiplex PCR; in TCRdb, only in-frame clones are kept and a portion is missing. The repertoire consists of roughly 170,000 clones, with approximately 90% occurring once and the leading ten covering roughly 0.9%. This rearrangement joins TRBV15 to TRBJ2-1; TRBD2 matches at 7 bases. The receptor comes from a woman in her late teens or twenties who had recovered from COVID-19. The sequencing input was peripheral blood. The CDR3 here is CATSRDPRDYYNEQFF. The DNA for the CDR3 is TGTGCCACCAGCAGAGATCCCCGGGACTACTACAATGAGCAGTTCTTC. Based on the CDR3 plus reference TRBV15 and TRBJ2-1, the full variable domain is DAMVIQNPRYQVTQFGKPVTLSCSQTLNHNVMYWYQQKSSQAPKLLFHYYDKDFNNEADTPDNFQSRRPNTSFCFLDIRSPGLGDTAMYLCATSRDPRDYYNEQFFGPGTRLTVL.